This T cell receptor (beta chain) was profiled in a study of Ad26.COV2.S vaccination and SARS-CoV-2 variants. The method was immunoSEQ multiplex PCR; TCRdb's version includes in-frame clones alone and lacks a portion of them. Here the sample spans about 420,000 clones, around 89% being singletons. A note on this clone: Antigen specificity is unknown.

The sample's treatment: around 19 received Ad26.COV2.S at low or high dose, single or two shots; about 5 received placebo; per-sample allocation not given. The samples date from day 63 after the first vaccine or placebo injection. An Ad26 vector was used to express Wuhan-strain SARS-CoV-2 spike as the vaccine. Overall study results and limits: Marked by substantial breadth, spike-specific CD8+ and CD4+ T cell responses were reportedly seen after vaccination.

The receptor was isolated from a person aged 18-65 years who received the Ad26.COV2.S COVID-19 vaccine or a placebo. This material consisted of peripheral blood, taken in a trial of Ad26.COV2.S vaccine versus placebo.

The CDR3 region is CASRRGQGGTGELFF. The DNA of the CDR3 is TGTGCCAGCAGGCGGGGACAGGGAGGCACCGGGGAGCTGTTTTTT. The V and J genes are TRBV7-8 and TRBJ2-2; 9 nucleotides match TRBD1. V trimming: 6 bases; J trimming: 4 bases; junction bases outside the gene matches: 6. The germline gives CDR1 SGHVS, CDR2 FQNEAQ. The CDR3 has 15 amino acids.